The 23 T cell receptor beta chains listed next were all sequenced from one sample in a study of T cell repertoires in cytomegalovirus infection. These receptors' targets are unknown. TCRdb used MiXCR to reprocess the reads, holding one entry per CDR3 protein. The table includes about 89,000 distinct CDR3 sequences, less than 30% detected once. Sequenced here: CD8+ T cells from cultured PBMCs, sampled from culture after CMV antigen stimulation. The source of these receptors is a human donor in good health (CMV status not recorded). Some clones in this sample may be carry-over from other donors' samples.

This clonotype appeared many times. The J gene is TRBJ1-2, the V gene TRBV5-6; D remains ambiguous. Trimming shortened V by 7 bases and J by 8 bases, and 27 bases separated the two germline ends. CDR1 and CDR2 from the germline V gene are SGHDT and YYEEEE. This CDR3 is built from 16 residues. DNA for the CDR3: TGTGCCAGCGTACCTCGTGAGGAGCAAGATGAGACGGGCTACACCTTC. The encoded protein is CASVPREEQDETGYTF.

This clonotype was counted only a few times. The chain couples TRBV28 to TRBJ2-3, with no clear D. There are 13 residues in the CDR3. Germline CDR1 is MDHEN and CDR2 is SYDVKM. Trimming took off 3 bases at V and 3 bases at J, with 7 bases between the two ends. As DNA, the CDR3 is TGTGCCAGCAGTTTGATGTGGACAGATACGCAGTATTTT. It translates to CASSLMWTDTQYF. The full variable domain, with the rest looked up from reference TRBV28 and TRBJ2-3, is DVKVTQSSRYLVKRTGEKVFLECVQDMDHENMFWYRQDPGLGLRLIYFSYDVKMKEKGDIPEGYSVSREKKERFSLILESASTNQTSMYLCASSLMWTDTQYFGPGTRLTVL.

The V call is TRBV27, the J call TRBJ2-5; 10 bases align to TRBD1. J lost 5 bases, V lost 3 bases, and 6 bases had no gene match. Germline V lookup: CDR1 MNHEY, CDR2 SMNVEV (reference sequence). This CDR3 region has 15 residues. DNA of the CDR3: TGTGCCAGCAGTTTTAGGACAGGGGGTATGGAGACCCAGTACTTC. This gives the protein CASSFRTGGMETQYF.

This clonotype came up a few times. V gene TRBV20-1 combines with J gene TRBJ1-5; no reliable D call. The CDR3 length is 14 residues. The germline V gene encodes CDR1 DFQATT and CDR2 SNEGSKA (reference sequence). V was cut by 6 bases and J by 0 bases, with 12 bases left in between. In DNA form, the CDR3 reads TGCAGTGCCCCCGTCGGAGATAGCAATCAGCCCCAGCATTTT. Encoded protein: CSAPVGDSNQPQHF.

Only a few counts were recorded for this clonotype. The chain joins TRBV7-6 to TRBJ2-5, with a possible D match to TRBD1 (6 bases). This CDR3 contains 16 residues. The germline V gene encodes CDR1 SGHVS and CDR2 FNYEAQ. With 1 base removed from V and 0 bases from J, the gap between germline ends came to 12 bases. The CDR3 is CASSLGTALYQETQYF. The CDR3 coding sequence is TGTGCCAGCAGCTTAGGGACAGCCCTCTACCAAGAGACCCAGTACTTC.

The sample holds many counts of this clonotype. The chain couples TRBV28 to TRBJ2-1; TRBD1 matches at 7 bases. CDR1 is MDHEN, CDR2 SYDVKM, per germline. V was clipped by 5 bases and J by 2 bases; unmatched bases: 3. The CDR3 contains 14 residues. The CDR3 DNA follows: TGTGCCAGCAGTCCTCAGGGGGCCTACAATGAGCAGTTCTTC. Protein sequence: CASSPQGAYNEQFF.

This clonotype has at least ten counts. The rearrangement uses TRBV7-8 and TRBJ2-1; D is unresolved. The length of the CDR3 is 12 residues. V lost 0 bases, J lost 8 bases, and 5 bases lay in between. From germline, CDR1 is SGHVS and CDR2 FQNEAQ. The CDR3 sequence: CASSLATDEQFF. CDR3 coding DNA: TGTGCCAGCAGCTTAGCGACCGATGAGCAGTTCTTC.

This clonotype has a handful of counts. The rearrangement uses TRBV5-1 and TRBJ1-1, with 7 bases matching TRBD1. V lost 4 bases and J lost 2; bases outside the gene matches: 5. CDR1 and CDR2 (germline): SGHRS, YFSETQ. The CDR3 loop spans 14 amino acids. CDR3 residues: CASSPWTGNTEAFF. CDR3 coding DNA: TGCGCCAGCAGCCCCTGGACAGGCAACACTGAAGCTTTCTTT.

Remarks on this clonotype: One junction end does not reproduce the germline sequence, and a read error may be involved. The chain joins TRBV12-3 or TRBV12-4 to TRBJ2-7; 10 nucleotides agree with TRBD2. This CDR3 contains 14 residues. The CDR3 protein is CASSLAGGTYEQYF. CDR3 sequence (DNA): TGTGCCAGCAGCTTAGCGGGGGGTACCTACGAGCAGTACTTC.

This clonotype was picked up many times. V gene TRBV10-3 combines with J gene TRBJ1-4; D is perhaps TRBD1 (6 bases). Trimming removed 0 bases from V and 7 bases from J, with 12 bases in between. Germline assignment: CDR1 ENHRY and CDR2 SYGVKD. The CDR3 sequence is 15 residues long. Here the CDR3 reads CAISESMGTSEKLFF. CDR3 bases: TGTGCCATCAGTGAGTCGATGGGGACATCTGAAAAACTGTTTTTT.

The J gene is TRBJ2-3, the V gene TRBV7-3; D gene unclear. The germline V and J ends were trimmed by 9 bases and 0 bases, with 10 bases remaining between them. CDR1 is SGHTA and CDR2 is FQGTGA in the germline V gene. The CDR3 consists of 13 residues. The CDR3 spells CASSGPSTDTQYF. For the CDR3, the DNA is TGTGCCAGTTCCGGACCTAGCACAGATACGCAGTATTTT. The entire variable domain, with the rest obtained from reference TRBV7-3 and TRBJ2-3, is as follows: GAGVSQTPSNKVTEKGKYVELRCDPISGHTALYWYRQSLGQGPEFLIYFQGTGAADDSGLPNDRFFAVRPEGSVSTLKIQRTERGDSAVYLCASSGPSTDTQYFGPGTRLTVL.

The chain employs TRBV7-8 and TRBJ2-7; the match to TRBD2 covers 12 bases. This CDR3 spans 15 amino acids. CDR1 is SGHVS, CDR2 FQNEAQ, per germline. V lost 5 bases to trimming and J lost 4 bases; unmatched junction nucleotides: 6. DNA of the CDR3: TGTGCCAGCAGCAAAACGACTAGCGGGGGTTACGAGCAGTACTTC. Amino acids: CASSKTTSGGYEQYF.

This clonotype came up a few times. The chain carries TRBV30 and TRBJ2-1; the D gene is possibly TRBD1 (5 bases). Trimming left V 4 bases short and J 5 bases short, with 18 bases between. Germline V lookup: CDR1 GTSNPN, CDR2 SVGIG (reference sequence). The CDR3 extends over 15 amino acids. The CDR3 reads CAWTLGHSADNEQFF. Here the CDR3 DNA reads TGTGCCTGGACCCTTGGACACAGTGCAGACAATGAGCAGTTCTTC.

This chain connects TRBV9 to TRBJ2-3; 10 bases are a match to TRBD2. The CDR3 contains 16 residues. From germline, CDR1 is SGDLS and CDR2 YYNGEE. V was clipped by 0 bases and J by 2 bases; unmatched bases: 3. The CDR3 region is CASSVELAGFTDTQYF. In nucleotides, the CDR3 is TGTGCCAGCAGCGTAGAACTAGCGGGGTTCACAGATACGCAGTATTTT. Variable domain in full (rest from reference TRBV9 and TRBJ2-3): DSGVTQTPKHLITATGQRVTLRCSPRSGDLSVYWYQQSLDQGLQFLIQYYNGEERAKGNILERFSAQQFPDLHSELNLSSLELGDSALYFCASSVELAGFTDTQYFGPGTRLTVL.

This chain uses TRBV7-3 with TRBJ1-1, with D perhaps matching TRBD1 (6 bases). This CDR3 has 14 residues. The V gene's germline CDR1 is SGHTA and CDR2 FQGTGA. V was trimmed by 4 bases and J by 6 bases, leaving 15 bases between them. Written as DNA, the CDR3 is TGTGCCAGCAGCTCAACAGGGTTGGGCGCTGAAGCTTTCTTT. Amino acid sequence: CASSSTGLGAEAFF. Together with reference TRBV7-3 and TRBJ1-1, the CDR3 gives the full variable domain: GAGVSQTPSNKVTEKGKYVELRCDPISGHTALYWYRQSLGQGPEFLIYFQGTGAADDSGLPNDRFFAVRPEGSVSTLKIQRTERGDSAVYLCASSSTGLGAEAFFGQGTRLTVV.

The genes are TRBV4-2 and TRBJ2-2; 8 bases are shared with TRBD2. The trim removed 0 bases at V and 5 bases at J, leaving 8 bases unmatched. The length of the CDR3 is 17 residues. Germline values: CDR1 LGHNA, CDR2 YNFKEQ. The CDR3 coding sequence is TGTGCCAGCAGCCAAGAAGGGGGACTAGTTATGACCGGGGAGCTGTTTTTT. Translating it yields CASSQEGGLVMTGELFF.

This clonotype was counted at least ten times. V gene TRBV7-8 combines with J gene TRBJ2-7, with 10 bases lining up with TRBD1. The CDR3 is made up of 15 amino acids. Per the germline V gene, CDR1 is SGHVS and CDR2 is FQNEAQ. J lost 1 base, V lost 3 bases, and 3 bases had no gene match. The DNA of the CDR3 is TGTGCCAGCAGCTTCCGGGGACAGGGGTCCTACGAGCAGTACTTC. This gives the protein CASSFRGQGSYEQYF.

This clonotype has more than one count but fewer than ten. J is TRBJ2-5 and V is TRBV12-3 or TRBV12-4; a weak D match, TRBD2 (6 bases). Trimming took 4 bases from V and 1 from J, leaving 7 bases between them. The CDR3 length is 13 residues. CDR3 amino acids: CASSWDFQETQYF. Here the CDR3 DNA reads TGTGCCAGCAGTTGGGACTTCCAAGAGACCCAGTACTTC.

There are many counts of this clonotype. J is TRBJ2-1 and V is TRBV27; 9 nucleotides align to TRBD2. Germline CDR1 MNHEY, CDR2 SMNVEV (reference sequence). With V trimmed by 3 bases and J by 8 bases, 20 bases remained unmatched. The CDR3 extends over 19 amino acids. The CDR3: CASSFSEYASRGGNDEQFF. The CDR3 DNA sequence: TGTGCCAGCAGTTTCTCCGAGTACGCCTCGCGGGGGGGCAACGATGAGCAGTTCTTC.

This clonotype came up a few times. V gene TRBV10-3 combines with J gene TRBJ2-7; TRBD1 might be the D (6 bases). The germline V gene has CDR1 ENHRY and CDR2 SYGVKD. Trimming took off 6 bases at V and 1 base at J, with 10 bases between the two ends. This CDR3 region has 13 residues. CDR3 nucleotide sequence: TGTGCCATCAGGGACCAGGGGTCCTACGAGCAGTACTTC. Translated, it gives CAIRDQGSYEQYF.

In its sample, this clonotype was seen once. The V and J genes are TRBV5-4 and TRBJ1-1; a possible D gene is TRBD1 (6 bases). The CDR3 loop spans 14 amino acids. Germline V gives CDR1 SGHNT, CDR2 YYREEE (reference sequence). The germline V and J ends were trimmed by 0 bases and 5 bases, with 11 bases remaining between them. The CDR3 coding sequence is TGTGCCAGCAGCTTGGGACGGGGGCGAACTGAAGCTTTCTTT. Translating gives CASSLGRGRTEAFF.

This clonotype has a handful of counts. The CDR3: CASSGGQGPVEAFF. CDR3 DNA sequence: TGTGCCAGCAGCGGGGGGCAGGGACCTGTTGAAGCTTTCTTT. The chain couples TRBV12-3 or TRBV12-4 to TRBJ1-1, with a possible D match to TRBD1 (6 bases). This CDR3 has 14 residues. Trimming removed 6 bases from V and 7 bases from J, with 18 bases in between.

This clonotype showed up many times. The chain recombines TRBV7-2 with TRBJ2-5; D call uncertain. CDR1 and CDR2 from the germline V gene are SGHTA and FQGNSA. This CDR3 contains 14 residues. Trimming shortened V by 0 bases and J by 5 bases, and 10 bases separated the two germline ends. The CDR3, as DNA: TGTGCCAGCAGCTTAGCCCACTACGGGGAGACCCAGTACTTC. Residues: CASSLAHYGETQYF.